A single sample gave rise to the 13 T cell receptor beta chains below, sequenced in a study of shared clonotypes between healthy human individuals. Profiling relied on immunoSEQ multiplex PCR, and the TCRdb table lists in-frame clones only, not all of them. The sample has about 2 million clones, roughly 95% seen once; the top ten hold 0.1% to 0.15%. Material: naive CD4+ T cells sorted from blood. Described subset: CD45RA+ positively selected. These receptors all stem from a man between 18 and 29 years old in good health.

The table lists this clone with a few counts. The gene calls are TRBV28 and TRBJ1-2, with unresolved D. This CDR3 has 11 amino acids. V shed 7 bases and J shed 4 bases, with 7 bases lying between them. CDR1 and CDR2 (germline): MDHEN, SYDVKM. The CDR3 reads CASMWLYGYTF. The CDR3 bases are TGTGCCAGCATGTGGCTCTATGGCTACACCTTC.

CDR3 nucleotide sequence: TGTGCCAGCAGTTTAACCGGCCTAGCTGGAAACACCATATATTTT. This codes for CASSLTGLAGNTIYF. The rearrangement joins TRBV28 to TRBJ1-3; D remains ambiguous. Per the germline V gene, CDR1 is MDHEN and CDR2 is SYDVKM. This CDR3 region has 15 residues. With 2 bases removed from V and 2 bases from J, the gap between germline ends came to 10 bases.

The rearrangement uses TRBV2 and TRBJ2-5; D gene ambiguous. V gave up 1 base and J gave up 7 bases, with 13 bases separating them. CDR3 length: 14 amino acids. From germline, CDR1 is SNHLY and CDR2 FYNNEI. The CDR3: CASSEVPRVGTQYF. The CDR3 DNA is TGTGCCAGCAGTGAAGTCCCTCGGGTGGGGACCCAGTACTTC.

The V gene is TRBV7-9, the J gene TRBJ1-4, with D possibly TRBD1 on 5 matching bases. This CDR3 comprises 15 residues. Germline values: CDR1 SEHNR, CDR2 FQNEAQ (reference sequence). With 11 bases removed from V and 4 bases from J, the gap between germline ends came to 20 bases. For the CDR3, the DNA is TGTGCCTTAACGGGCAGGAGAGGGGTTAATGAAAAACTGTTTTTT. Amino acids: CALTGRRGVNEKLFF. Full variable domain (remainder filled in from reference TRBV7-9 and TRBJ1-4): DTGVSQNPRHKITKRGQNVTFRCDPISEHNRLYWYRQTLGQGPEFLTYFQNEAQLEKSRLLSDRFSAERPKGSFSTLEIQRTEQGDSAMYLCALTGRRGVNEKLFFGSGTQLSVL.

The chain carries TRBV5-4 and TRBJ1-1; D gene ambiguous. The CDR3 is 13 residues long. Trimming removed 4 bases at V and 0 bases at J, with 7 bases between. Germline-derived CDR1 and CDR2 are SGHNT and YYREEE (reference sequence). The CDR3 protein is CASSTSLNTEAFF. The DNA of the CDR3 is TGTGCCAGCAGCACAAGTTTGAACACTGAAGCTTTCTTT.

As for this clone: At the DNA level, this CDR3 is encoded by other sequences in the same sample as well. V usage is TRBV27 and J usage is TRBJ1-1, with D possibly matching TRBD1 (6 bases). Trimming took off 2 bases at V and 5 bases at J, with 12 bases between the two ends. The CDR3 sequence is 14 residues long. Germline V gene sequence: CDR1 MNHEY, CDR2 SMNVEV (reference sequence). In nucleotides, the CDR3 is TGTGCCAGCAGTTTAAAGGGGGGTGGGACTGAAGCTTTCTTT. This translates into CASSLKGGGTEAFF.

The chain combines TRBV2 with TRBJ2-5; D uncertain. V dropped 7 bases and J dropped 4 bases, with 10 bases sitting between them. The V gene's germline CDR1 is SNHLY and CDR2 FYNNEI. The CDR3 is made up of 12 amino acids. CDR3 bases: TGTGCCAGCACCCCTCGGCGAGAGACCCAGTACTTC. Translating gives CASTPRRETQYF. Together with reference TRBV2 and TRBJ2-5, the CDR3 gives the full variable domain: EPEVTQTPSHQVTQMGQEVILRCVPISNHLYFYWYRQILGQKVEFLVSFYNNEISEKSEIFDDQFSVERPDGSNFTLKIRSTKLEDSAMYFCASTPRRETQYFGPGTRLLVL.

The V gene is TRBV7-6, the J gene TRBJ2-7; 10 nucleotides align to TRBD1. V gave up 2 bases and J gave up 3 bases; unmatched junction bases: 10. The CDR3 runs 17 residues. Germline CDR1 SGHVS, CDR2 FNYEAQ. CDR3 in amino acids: CASSLTGTGANVYEQYF. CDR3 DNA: TGTGCCAGCAGCTTAACCGGGACAGGGGCGAACGTCTACGAGCAGTACTTC.

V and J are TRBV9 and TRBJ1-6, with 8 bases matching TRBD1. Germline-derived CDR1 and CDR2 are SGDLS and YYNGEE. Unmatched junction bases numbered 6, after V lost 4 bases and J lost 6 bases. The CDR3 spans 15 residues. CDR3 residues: CASSSRTGLNSPLHF. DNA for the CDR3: TGTGCCAGCAGCTCTCGGACAGGGCTTAATTCACCCCTCCACTTT. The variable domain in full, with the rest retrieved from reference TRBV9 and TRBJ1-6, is DSGVTQTPKHLITATGQRVTLRCSPRSGDLSVYWYQQSLDQGLQFLIQYYNGEERAKGNILERFSAQQFPDLHSELNLSSLELGDSALYFCASSSRTGLNSPLHFGNGTRLTVT.

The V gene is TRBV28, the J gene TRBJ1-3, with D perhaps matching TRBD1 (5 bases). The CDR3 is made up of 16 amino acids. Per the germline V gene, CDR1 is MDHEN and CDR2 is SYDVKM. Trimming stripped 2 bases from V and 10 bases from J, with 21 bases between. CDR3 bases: TGTGCCAGCAGTTTACTCGACAGCGCAGGGATTGAGACCATATATTTT. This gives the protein CASSLLDSAGIETIYF.

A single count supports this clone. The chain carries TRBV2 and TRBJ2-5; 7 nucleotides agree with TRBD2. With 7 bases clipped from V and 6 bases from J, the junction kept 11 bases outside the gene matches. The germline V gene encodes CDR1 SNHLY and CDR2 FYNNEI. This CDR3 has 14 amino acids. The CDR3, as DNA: TGTGCCAGCAATCCTACAGCGGGGCTGAAGACCCAGTACTTC. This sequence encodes CASNPTAGLKTQYF.

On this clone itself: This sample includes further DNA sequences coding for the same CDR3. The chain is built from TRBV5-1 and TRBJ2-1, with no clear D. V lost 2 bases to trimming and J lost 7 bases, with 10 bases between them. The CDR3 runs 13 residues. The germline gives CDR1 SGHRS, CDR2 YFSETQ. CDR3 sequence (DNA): TGCGCCAGCAGCTTAGGGCCGCGTAATGAGCAGTTCTTC. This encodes CASSLGPRNEQFF.

This CDR3 reads CASTEGGYNEQFF. For the CDR3, the DNA is TGTGCCAGCACCGAGGGGGGTTACAATGAGCAGTTCTTC. The V gene is TRBV6-1, the J gene TRBJ2-1; the D gene could be TRBD1 or TRBD2 (6 bases each). Trimming shortened V by 7 bases and J by 4 bases, and 11 bases separated the two germline ends. The CDR3 has 13 amino acids. Germline V gene lookup returns CDR1 MNHNS and CDR2 SASEGT.